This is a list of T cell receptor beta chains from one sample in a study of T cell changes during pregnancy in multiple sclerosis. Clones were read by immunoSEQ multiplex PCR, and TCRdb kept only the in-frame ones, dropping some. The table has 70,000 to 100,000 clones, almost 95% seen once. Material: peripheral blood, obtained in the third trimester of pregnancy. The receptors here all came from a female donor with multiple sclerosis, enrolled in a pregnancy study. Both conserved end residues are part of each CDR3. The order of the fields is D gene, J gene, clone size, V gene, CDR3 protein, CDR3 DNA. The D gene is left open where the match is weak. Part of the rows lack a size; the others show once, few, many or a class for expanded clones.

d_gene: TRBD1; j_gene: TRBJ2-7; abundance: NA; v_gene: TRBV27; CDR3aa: CASSDGTGFNEQYF; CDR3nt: TGTGCCAGCAGTGACGGGACAGGGTTCAACGAGCAGTACTTC
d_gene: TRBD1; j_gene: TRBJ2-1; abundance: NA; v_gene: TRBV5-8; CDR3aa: CASSFGQGHDNEQFF; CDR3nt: TGTGCCAGCAGCTTCGGACAGGGGCACGACAATGAGCAGTTCTTC
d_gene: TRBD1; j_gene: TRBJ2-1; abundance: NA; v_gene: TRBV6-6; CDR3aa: CASSTRDRKDNEQFF; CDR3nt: TGTGCCAGCAGTACCCGGGACAGAAAAGACAATGAGCAGTTCTTC
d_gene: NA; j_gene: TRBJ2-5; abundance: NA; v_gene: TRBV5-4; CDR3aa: CASSLVYSETQYF; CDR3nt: TGTGCCAGCAGCTTGGTCTATAGCGAGACCCAGTACTTC
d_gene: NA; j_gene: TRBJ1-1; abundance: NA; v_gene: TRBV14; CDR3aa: CASSHESDTQGTNTEAFF; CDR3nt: TGTGCCAGCAGCCACGAATCCGATACTCAGGGAACGAACACTGAAGCTTTCTTT
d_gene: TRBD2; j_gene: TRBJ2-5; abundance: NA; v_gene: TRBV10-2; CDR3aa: CASSDFGGRALETQYF; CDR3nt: TGCGCCAGCAGTGATTTCGGCGGGAGGGCCTTGGAGACCCAGTACTTC
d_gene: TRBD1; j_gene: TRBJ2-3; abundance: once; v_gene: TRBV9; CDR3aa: CASSTETGVSTDTQYF; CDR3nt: TGTGCCAGCAGCACCGAAACAGGGGTTAGCACAGATACGCAGTATTTT
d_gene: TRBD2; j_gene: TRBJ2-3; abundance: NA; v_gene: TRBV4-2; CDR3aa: CASSQVGSGSADTQYF; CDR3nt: TGTGCCAGCAGCCAAGTTGGTAGCGGGAGTGCCGATACGCAGTATTTT
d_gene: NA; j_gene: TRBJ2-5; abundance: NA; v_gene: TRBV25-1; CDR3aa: CASSDRETQYF; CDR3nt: TGTGCCAGCAGTGACAGAGAGACCCAGTACTTC
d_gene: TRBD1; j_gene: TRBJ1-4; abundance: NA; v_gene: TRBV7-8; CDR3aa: CASSGQGRTTLGATNEKLFF; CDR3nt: TGTGCCAGCAGCGGACAGGGAAGGACGACCCTCGGTGCAACTAATGAAAAACTGTTTTTT
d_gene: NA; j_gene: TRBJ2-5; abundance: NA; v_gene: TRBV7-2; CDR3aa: CASSLVTSSSWSQYF; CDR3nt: TGTGCCAGCAGCTTAGTCACTAGCTCCTCCTGGTCCCAGTACTTC
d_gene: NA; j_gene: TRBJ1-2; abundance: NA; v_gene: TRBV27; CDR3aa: CASSLGAVGGGYTF; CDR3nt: TGTGCCAGCAGTTTAGGGGCAGTGGGTGGTGGCTACACCTTC
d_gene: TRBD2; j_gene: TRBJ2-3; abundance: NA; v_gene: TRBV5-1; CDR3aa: CASSSGLASTDTQYF; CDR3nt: TGCGCCAGCAGCTCCGGACTAGCCAGCACAGATACGCAGTATTTT
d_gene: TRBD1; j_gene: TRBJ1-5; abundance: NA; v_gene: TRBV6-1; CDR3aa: CASRLTGGNQPQHF; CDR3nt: TGTGCCAGCAGATTGACAGGGGGCAATCAGCCCCAGCATTTT
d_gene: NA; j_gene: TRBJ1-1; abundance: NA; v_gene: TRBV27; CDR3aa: CASSPQSGLNTEAFF; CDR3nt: TGTGCCAGCAGTCCGCAAAGCGGTTTGAACACTGAAGCTTTCTTT
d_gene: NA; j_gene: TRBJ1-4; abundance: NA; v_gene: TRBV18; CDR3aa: CASSPGTTEKLFF; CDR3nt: TGTGCCAGCTCACCGGGGACAACTGAAAAACTGTTTTTT
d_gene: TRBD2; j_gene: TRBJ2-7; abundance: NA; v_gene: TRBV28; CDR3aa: CASSWGTSGGYEQYF; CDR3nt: TGTGCCAGCAGTTGGGGGACTAGCGGTGGCTACGAGCAGTACTTC
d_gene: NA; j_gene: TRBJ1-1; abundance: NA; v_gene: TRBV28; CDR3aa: CASSFVRTEAFF; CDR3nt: TGTGCCAGCAGTTTTGTGCGGACTGAAGCTTTCTTT
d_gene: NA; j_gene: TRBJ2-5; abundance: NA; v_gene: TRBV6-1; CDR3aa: CASSENRGRRETQYF; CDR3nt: TGTGCCAGCAGTGAAAATCGGGGGAGGAGAGAGACCCAGTACTTC
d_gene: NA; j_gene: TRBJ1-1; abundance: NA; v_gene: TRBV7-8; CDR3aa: CASSRGGGRVNQAFF; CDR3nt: TGTGCCAGCAGCCGCGGGGGGGGCCGGGTGAATCAAGCTTTCTTT
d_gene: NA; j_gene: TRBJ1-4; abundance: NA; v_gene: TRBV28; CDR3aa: CASSKLLNEKLFF; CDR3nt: TGTGCCAGCAGTAAGCTACTAAATGAAAAACTGTTTTTT
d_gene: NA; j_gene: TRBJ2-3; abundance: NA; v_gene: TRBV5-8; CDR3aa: CASTLGLQQYF; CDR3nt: TGTGCCAGCACCCTGGGACTTCAGCAGTATTTT
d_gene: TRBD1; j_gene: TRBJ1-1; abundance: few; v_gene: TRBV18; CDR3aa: CASSRDRTREAFF; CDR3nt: TGTGCCAGCTCACGGGACAGGACCCGTGAAGCTTTCTTT
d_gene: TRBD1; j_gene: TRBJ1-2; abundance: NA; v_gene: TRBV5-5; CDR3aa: CASSLLGGSYTF; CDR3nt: TGTGCCAGCAGCTTGTTAGGGGGCTCGTACACCTTC
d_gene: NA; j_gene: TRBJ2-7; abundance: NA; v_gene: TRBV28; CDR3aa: CASSWGRPVYEQYF; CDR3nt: TGTGCCAGCAGTTGGGGGAGGCCTGTCTACGAGCAGTACTTC
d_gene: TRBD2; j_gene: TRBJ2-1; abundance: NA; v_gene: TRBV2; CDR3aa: CASRTGTTNFF; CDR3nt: TGTGCCAGCAGAACCGGGACTACCAACTTCTTC
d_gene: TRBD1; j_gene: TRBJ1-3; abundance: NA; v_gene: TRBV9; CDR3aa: CASSVGQALRNTIYF; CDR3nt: TGTGCCAGCAGCGTGGGACAGGCCTTAAGAAACACCATATATTTT
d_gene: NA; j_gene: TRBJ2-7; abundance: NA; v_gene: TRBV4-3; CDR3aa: CASSQDVTIGEQYF; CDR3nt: TGCGCCAGCAGCCAAGATGTCACTATCGGGGAGCAGTACTTC
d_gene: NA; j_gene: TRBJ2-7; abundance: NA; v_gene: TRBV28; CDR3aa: CASSFFRTPVSYEQYF; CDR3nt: TGTGCCAGCAGTTTCTTTAGGACACCCGTCTCCTACGAGCAGTACTTC
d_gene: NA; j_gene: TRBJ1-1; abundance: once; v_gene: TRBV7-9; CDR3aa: CASSALNTEAFF; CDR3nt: TGTGCCAGCAGCGCGTTGAACACTGAAGCTTTCTTT
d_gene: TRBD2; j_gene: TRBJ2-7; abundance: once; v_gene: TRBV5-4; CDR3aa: CASSFPRAGGLYEQYF; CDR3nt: TGTGCCAGCAGCTTCCCCCGAGCGGGAGGGCTGTACGAGCAGTACTTC
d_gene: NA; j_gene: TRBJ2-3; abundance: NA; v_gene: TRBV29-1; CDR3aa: CSVALSRDTQYF; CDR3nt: TGCAGCGTTGCCCTATCCCGGGATACGCAGTATTTT
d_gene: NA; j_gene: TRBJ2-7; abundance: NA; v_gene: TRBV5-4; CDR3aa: CASSRELGGSYEQYF; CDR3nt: TGTGCCAGCAGCCGGGAACTGGGGGGCTCCTACGAGCAGTACTTC
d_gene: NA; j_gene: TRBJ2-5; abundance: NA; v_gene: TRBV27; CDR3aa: CASSFNNPGLGTETQYF; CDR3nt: TGTGCCAGCAGTTTTAATAATCCGGGACTTGGGACAGAGACCCAGTACTTC
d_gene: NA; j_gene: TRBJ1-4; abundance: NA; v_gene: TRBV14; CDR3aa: CASSQEGWTDSNEKLFF; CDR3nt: TGTGCCAGCAGCCAAGAAGGCTGGACAGACTCTAATGAAAAACTGTTTTTT
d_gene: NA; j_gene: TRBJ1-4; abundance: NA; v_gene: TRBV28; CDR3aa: CASSPYHRSTNEKLFF; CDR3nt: TGTGCCAGCAGTCCCTACCACAGATCAACTAATGAAAAACTGTTTTTT
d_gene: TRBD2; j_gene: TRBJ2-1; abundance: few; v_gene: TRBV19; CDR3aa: CASSIGTSGSNEQFF; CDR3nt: TGTGCCAGTAGTATAGGGACTAGCGGGAGCAATGAGCAGTTCTTC
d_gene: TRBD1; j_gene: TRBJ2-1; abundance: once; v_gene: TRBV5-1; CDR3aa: CASRGTLRTGGVNEQFF; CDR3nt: TGCGCCAGCAGGGGGACGCTTCGGACAGGGGGGGTCAATGAGCAGTTCTTC
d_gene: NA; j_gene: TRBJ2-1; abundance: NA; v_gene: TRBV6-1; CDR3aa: CASSESNPNEQFF; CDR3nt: TGTGCCAGCAGTGAAAGCAACCCGAATGAGCAGTTCTTC
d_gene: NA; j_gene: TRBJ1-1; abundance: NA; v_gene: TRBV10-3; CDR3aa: CASLTPDSKTEAFF; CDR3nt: TGTGCCAGCCTAACCCCGGACTCTAAGACTGAAGCTTTCTTT
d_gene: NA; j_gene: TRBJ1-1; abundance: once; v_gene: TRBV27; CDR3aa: CASSPGQNTEAFF; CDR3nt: TGTGCCAGCAGTCCCGGACAGAACACTGAAGCTTTCTTT
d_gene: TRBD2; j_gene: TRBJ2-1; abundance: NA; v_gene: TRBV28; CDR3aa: CASSGQLAGVLDEQFF; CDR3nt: TGTGCCAGCAGTGGACAGCTAGCGGGAGTCCTTGATGAGCAGTTCTTC
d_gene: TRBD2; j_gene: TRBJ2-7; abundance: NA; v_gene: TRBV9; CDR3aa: CASSPFSGISYEQYF; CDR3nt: TGTGCCAGCAGCCCTTTTAGCGGGATCAGCTACGAGCAGTACTTC
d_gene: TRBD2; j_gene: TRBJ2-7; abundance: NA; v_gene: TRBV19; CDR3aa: CASSISAGASGEQYF; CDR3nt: TGTGCCAGTAGTATCTCTGCGGGAGCATCTGGCGAGCAGTACTTC
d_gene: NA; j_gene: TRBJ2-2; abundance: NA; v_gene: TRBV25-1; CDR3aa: CASSETSGELFF; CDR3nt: TGTGCCAGCAGTGAAACTTCCGGGGAGCTGTTTTTT
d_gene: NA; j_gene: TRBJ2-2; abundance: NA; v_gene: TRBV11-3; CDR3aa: CASSFPGTGELFF; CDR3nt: TGTGCCAGCAGCTTCCCAGGCACCGGGGAGCTGTTTTTT
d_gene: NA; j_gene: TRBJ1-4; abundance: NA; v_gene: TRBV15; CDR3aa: CATSRSTGFGEKLFF; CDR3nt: TGTGCCACCAGCAGATCTACAGGGTTCGGAGAAAAACTGTTTTTT
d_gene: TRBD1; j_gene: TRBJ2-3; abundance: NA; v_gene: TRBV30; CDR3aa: CAWSPGQGFTDTQYF; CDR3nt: TGTGCCTGGAGTCCCGGACAGGGATTCACAGATACGCAGTATTTT